This T cell receptor beta chain was sequenced in a study of tissue T cells after allogeneic stem cell transplantation. The table came from immunoSEQ multiplex PCR; TCRdb's copy has only in-frame clones and leaves some out. The repertoire consists of over 45,000 clones, with over 70% occurring once and the leading ten covering around 0.52%. V shed 5 bases, J shed 3 bases, and the junction held 3 bases outside the gene matches. The CDR3 totals 14 residues. Germline-derived CDR1 and CDR2 are LGHDT and YNNKQL (reference sequence). Findings and caveats of the study: Anatomically similar tissues had similar TCR repertoires within each patient.

The table lists this clone with a count of one. Its matching antigen is unknown. The genes and germline here are from mouse. The read falls 1 residue short of the CDR3 end, and the missing part is taken from the germline J gene. The same CDR3 is also encoded by other DNA sequences in this sample. The sequenced sample consisted of sorted cells pooled from one or two spleens. V is TRBV4 and J is TRBJ1-4; 7 positions match TRBD1. The receptor's source is a pool of C57BL/6 mice in good health. The sequenced CDR3 bases are TGTGCCAGCAGCCCGACAGGGCCCAACGAAAGATTATTT. This codes for CASSPTGPNERLF. In full, the CDR3 reads CASSPTGPNERLFF. Variable domain in full (rest from reference TRBV4 and TRBJ1-4): ETAVFQTPNYHVTQVGNEVSFNCKQTLGHDTMYWYKQDSKKLLKIMFSYNNKQLIVNETVPRRFSPQSSDKAHLNLRIKSVEPEDSAVYLCASSPTGPNERLFFGHGTKLSVL.